The entry below gives a single TCR beta chain sequence along with its context. The method was immunoSEQ multiplex PCR; TCRdb's version includes in-frame clones alone and lacks a portion of them. This sample has over 10,000 clones, with about 60% found just once. CDR1 MNHEY and CDR2 SMNVEV come from the germline V gene (reference sequence). V lost 4 bases to trimming and J lost 5 bases, with 15 bases between them. The CDR3 has 15 amino acids. This specimen belongs to a study of T cells in tumors after PD-1 blockade. Study background: Patients received pembrolizumab 200 mg every 3 weeks or cemiplimab 350 mg every 2 weeks.

Sequenced material: tumor tissue, taken before anti-PD-1 treatment. The clonotype was recovered from a human donor with basal cell carcinoma. The chain links TRBV27 to TRBJ2-1; a possible D gene is TRBD2 (6 bases). CDR3 in DNA: TGTGCCAGCAGTTGGTTCGGGGGTCGAGACAATGAGCAGTTCTTC. It is translated as CASSWFGGRDNEQFF.